The clone carrying this TCR beta chain showed up just a few times. The antigen remains unidentified. Germline lookup yields CDR1 SGHTA and CDR2 FQGNSA. This CDR3 comprises 12 residues. Deletions cut 5 bases from V and 8 bases from J, with 10 bases between. Peripheral blood and lesional scalp punch biopsies came from alopecia areata patients. PBMCs served as the source from which CD4+ and CD8+ T cells were sorted. This sample was included in a study of CD8+ T cells in alopecia areata. As the sequencing template, cDNA was produced by extracting RNA and reverse transcribing it. The protocol was immunoSEQ multiplex PCR, while the TCRdb copy is restricted to in-frame clones and leaves out a portion. The sample has 110,000 to 150,000 clones, roughly 64% seen once. Whole-study results and caveats: Sequences from scalp samples also cover resident alphabeta T cells of normal skin. Lesional scalp exceeded normal scalp in clonality, especially in alopecia totalis/universalis.

The sequences come from CD4+ T cells sorted from blood, collected at week 0. The chain has TRBV7-2 and TRBJ2-1, with D maybe TRBD2 (6 bases). The receptor was isolated from a human donor with alopecia areata. The CDR3 DNA is TGTGCCAGCAGCCTCGCGGGACATGAGCAGTTCTTC. Its translation: CASSLAGHEQFF.